This TCR beta chain was recorded in a study of shared clonotypes between healthy human individuals. Study-level points and caveats: The study found 4.5% to 5% of naive CD4 clonotypes shared across several donors. Naive subsets generally exceeded memory subsets in estimated richness.

CDR1 MNHNS and CDR2 SASEGT come from the germline V gene. With 6 bases removed from V and 4 bases from J, the gap between germline ends came to 15 bases. The CDR3 has 14 residues. With respect to this clone: The antigen remains unidentified.

Clones were read by immunoSEQ multiplex PCR, and TCRdb kept only the in-frame ones, dropping some. The repertoire holds about 710,000 clones, about three quarters seen once, with around 1.7% in the top ten. It was into CD45RA+ naive and CD45RA-negative memory subsets that the CD4+ cells were split. This TCR was recovered from a woman aged 30 to 39 in good health. Sequencing input: memory CD4+ T cells sorted from blood. As to subset: CD45RA-negative fraction. The chain joins TRBV6-1 to TRBJ2-5, with D maybe TRBD1 (6 bases). In nucleotides, the CDR3 is TGTGCCAGCAGGCCTCTACGGACAGCAGAGACCCAGTACTTC. As protein: CASRPLRTAETQYF.